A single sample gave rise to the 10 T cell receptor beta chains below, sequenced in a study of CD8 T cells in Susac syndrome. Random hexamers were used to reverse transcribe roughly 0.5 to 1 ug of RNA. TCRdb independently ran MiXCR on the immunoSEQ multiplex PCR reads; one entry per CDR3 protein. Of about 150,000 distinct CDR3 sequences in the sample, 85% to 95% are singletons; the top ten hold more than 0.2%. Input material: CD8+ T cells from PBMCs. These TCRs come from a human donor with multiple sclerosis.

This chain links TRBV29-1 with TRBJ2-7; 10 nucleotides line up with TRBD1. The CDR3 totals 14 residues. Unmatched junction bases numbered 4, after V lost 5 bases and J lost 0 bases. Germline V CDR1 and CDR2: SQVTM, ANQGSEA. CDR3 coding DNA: TGCAGCGTTATGGGACAGGGGTTCTCCTACGAGCAGTACTTC. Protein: CSVMGQGFSYEQYF.

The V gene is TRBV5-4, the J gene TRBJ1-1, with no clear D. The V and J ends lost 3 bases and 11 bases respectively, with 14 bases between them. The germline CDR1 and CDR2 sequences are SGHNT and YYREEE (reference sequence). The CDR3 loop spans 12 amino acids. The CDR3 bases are TGTGCCAGCAGCTGGAACAGCGGCCCGGCTTTCTTT. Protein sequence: CASSWNSGPAFF.

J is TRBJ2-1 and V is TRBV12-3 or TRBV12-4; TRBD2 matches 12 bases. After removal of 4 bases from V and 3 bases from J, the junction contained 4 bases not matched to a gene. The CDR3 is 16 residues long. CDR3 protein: CASSSLTSGGYNEQFF. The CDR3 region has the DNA TGTGCCAGCAGTTCCCTGACTAGCGGGGGCTACAATGAGCAGTTCTTC.

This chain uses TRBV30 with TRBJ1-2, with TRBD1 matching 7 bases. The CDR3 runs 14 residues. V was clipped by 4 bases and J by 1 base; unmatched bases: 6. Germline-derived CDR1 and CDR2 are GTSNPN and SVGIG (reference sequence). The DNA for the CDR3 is TGTGCCTGGAACACAGGGGTGATTAACTATGGCTACACCTTC. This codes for CAWNTGVINYGYTF.

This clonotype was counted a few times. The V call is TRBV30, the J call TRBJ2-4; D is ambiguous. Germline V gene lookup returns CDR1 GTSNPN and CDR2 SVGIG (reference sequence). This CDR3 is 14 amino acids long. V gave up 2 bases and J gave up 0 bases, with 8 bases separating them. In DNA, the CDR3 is TGTGCCTGGAGTATAGAGAGAGCCAAAAACATTCAGTACTTC. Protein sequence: CAWSIERAKNIQYF.

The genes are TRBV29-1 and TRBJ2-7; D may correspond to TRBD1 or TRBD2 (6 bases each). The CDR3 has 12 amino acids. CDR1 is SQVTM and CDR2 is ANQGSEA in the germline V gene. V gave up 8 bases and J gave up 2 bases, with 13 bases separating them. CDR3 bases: TGCAGCCCAAGGGGGGCCCCCTACGAGCAGTACTTC. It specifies CSPRGAPYEQYF.

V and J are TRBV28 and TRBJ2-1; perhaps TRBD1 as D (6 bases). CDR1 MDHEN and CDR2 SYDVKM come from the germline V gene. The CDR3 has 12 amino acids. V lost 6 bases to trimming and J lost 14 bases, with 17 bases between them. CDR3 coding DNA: TGTGCCAGCAGCGTACGGGACACCATTAAGTTCTTC. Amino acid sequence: CASSVRDTIKFF.

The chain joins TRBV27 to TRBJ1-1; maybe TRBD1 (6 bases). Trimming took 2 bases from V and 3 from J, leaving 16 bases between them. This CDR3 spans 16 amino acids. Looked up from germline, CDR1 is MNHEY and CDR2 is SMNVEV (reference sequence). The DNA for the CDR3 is TGTGCCAGCAGTTTAGGTGGCACAGGGAGGGACACTGAAGCTTTCTTT. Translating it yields CASSLGGTGRDTEAFF.

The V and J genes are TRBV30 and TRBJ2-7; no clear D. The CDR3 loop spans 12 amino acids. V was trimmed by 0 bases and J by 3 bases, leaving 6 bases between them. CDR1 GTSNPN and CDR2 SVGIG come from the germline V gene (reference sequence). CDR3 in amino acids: CAWSVGVYEQYF. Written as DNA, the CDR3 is TGTGCCTGGAGTGTAGGCGTCTACGAGCAGTACTTC.

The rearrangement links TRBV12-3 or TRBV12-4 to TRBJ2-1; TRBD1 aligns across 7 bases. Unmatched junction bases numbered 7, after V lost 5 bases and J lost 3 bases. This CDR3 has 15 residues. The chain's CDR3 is CASSATGNYYNEQFF. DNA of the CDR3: TGTGCCAGCAGTGCGACAGGGAACTACTACAATGAGCAGTTCTTC.